This TCR beta chain emerged from a study of identical twins. Overall study results and limits: Invariant T cells like MAIT and iNKT could partly confound the zero-insertion analyses. These conclusions were based on statistical analysis (cross-sectional, not following the same donors).

There are a few counts of this clonotype. Antigen specificity is unknown. Germline V gene sequence: CDR1 SEHNR, CDR2 FQNEAQ (reference sequence). Trimming took 4 bases from V and 2 from J; bases not matched to a gene: 9. The CDR3 is 17 amino acids. The cDNA had a unique molecular identifier and a template-switch universal primer site. MiXCR was run by TCRdb on the 5' RACE reads, yielding one entry per CDR3 protein. This repertoire shows more than 200,000 distinct CDR3 sequences, approximately 9% found once; its top ten account for around 5%. Sequencing was carried out using memory (CD45RO+) T cells sorted from blood. The genes are TRBV7-9 and TRBJ2-5; TRBD2 matches 11 bases. The receptor was isolated from a woman aged 18-29 years in good health. In DNA, the CDR3 is TGTGCCAGCAGCTATGCTAGCGGGACTAGCGGACAAGAGACCCAGTACTTC. It codes for CASSYASGTSGQETQYF.